This is a list of T cell receptor beta chains from one sample in a study of OX40 agonist ivuxolimab in advanced cancers. This table comes from immunoSEQ multiplex PCR, and its TCRdb copy is limited to in-frame clones, with some not included. Here the sample spans about 73,000 clones, more than 80% being singletons. The source was CD4+ or CD8+ T cells sorted from blood, collected in a trial of the OX40 agonist ivuxolimab. These receptors came from an adult with an advanced solid tumor such as melanoma, head and neck, liver or kidney cancer. CDR3s include the opening cysteine and the closing phenylalanine or tryptophan. A D gene is named only where the DNA matches it firmly. Size values are once, few and many counts, or a class for expanded clones, and some rows have none.

clone size | D gene | J gene | V gene | CDR3 DNA | CDR3 protein
- | - | TRBJ1-5 | TRBV5-8 | TGTGCCAGCAGCCGAGACAGGCTTGATCAGCCCCAGCATTTT | CASSRDRLDQPQHF
- | TRBD1 | TRBJ2-3 | TRBV4-1 | TGCGCCAGCAGCCCACAGGGGGCCAGCACAGATACGCAGTATTTT | CASSPQGASTDTQYF
- | - | TRBJ2-7 | TRBV4-1 | TGCGCCAGCAGCCAAGTAGAAAGCGCCAGCTCCTACGAGCAGTACTTC | CASSQVESASSYEQYF
- | - | TRBJ1-4 | TRBV27 | TGTGCCAGCAGTTCCGAGGGGTATAATGAAAAACTGTTTTTT | CASSSEGYNEKLFF
- | TRBD2 | TRBJ2-1 | TRBV7-8 | TGTGCCAGCAGTCTCGGGACTAGCGACTACAATGAGCAGTTCTTC | CASSLGTSDYNEQFF
- | TRBD1 | TRBJ2-7 | TRBV9 | TGTGCCAGCAGCGTAGGACAGGGTCACCACGAGCAGTACTTC | CASSVGQGHHEQYF
- | - | TRBJ2-7 | TRBV7-8 | TGTGCCAGCAGCTTAGTAGGCAGCCACTACGAGCAGTACTTC | CASSLVGSHYEQYF
- | - | TRBJ2-7 | TRBV27 | TGTGCCAGCAGTCCCCGGGACAAAGCCTACTACGAGCAGTACTTC | CASSPRDKAYYEQYF
- | - | TRBJ2-5 | TRBV19 | TGTGCCAGTAGTAGCGACTCACAAGAGACCCAGTACTTC | CASSSDSQETQYF
- | - | TRBJ1-1 | TRBV11-2 | TGTGCCAGCAGCCCCCCGAACTATAGGGCTGAAGCTTTCTTT | CASSPPNYRAEAFF
- | - | TRBJ2-7 | TRBV28 | TGTGCCAGCAGTTTATTCCCGGCCCACGAGCAGTACTTC | CASSLFPAHEQYF
- | - | TRBJ2-7 | TRBV7-9 | TGTGCCAGCAGCTTAACGACCTACGAGCAGTACTTC | CASSLTTYEQYF
- | TRBD2 | TRBJ2-3 | TRBV4-2 | TGTGCCAGCAGCCAAGATGAGGGCGGGGGGGCCCCGCAGTATTTT | CASSQDEGGGAPQYF
- | TRBD2 | TRBJ2-1 | TRBV30 | TGTGCCTGGAGTGTACTTCGTCTAGCGGGGATCAATGAGCAGTTCTTC | CAWSVLRLAGINEQFF
- | - | TRBJ1-1 | TRBV29-1 | TGCAGCGTTGGTGACACTGAAGCTTTCTTT | CSVGDTEAFF
- | TRBD1 | TRBJ1-4 | TRBV2 | TGTGCCAGCAGTGGTACGACAGGGTCAAATGAAAAACTGTTTTTT | CASSGTTGSNEKLFF
- | - | TRBJ2-5 | TRBV6-1 | TGTGCCAGCAGTGACAGACAAGAGACCCAGTACTTC | CASSDRQETQYF
- | - | TRBJ2-1 | TRBV20-1 | TGCAGTGCTTCTAGGAATGAGCAGTTCTTC | CSASRNEQFF
once | TRBD2 | TRBJ2-3 | TRBV2 | TGTGCCAGCAGTGCTGAGACTAGCGTCACAGATACGCAGTATTTT | CASSAETSVTDTQYF
- | - | TRBJ1-6 | TRBV4-1 | TGCGCCAGCAGCCAAGGGGCCGCCTTGGGGGCCCTCCACTTT | CASSQGAALGALHF
- | TRBD1 | TRBJ1-5 | TRBV5-6 | TGTGCCAGCAGCCTGGGAGGGGGCGGTCAGCCCCAGCATTTT | CASSLGGGGQPQHF
- | - | TRBJ2-5 | TRBV11-2 | TGTGCCAGCAGCTTAGTCGTAGGGCCCCAAGAGACCCAGTACTTC | CASSLVVGPQETQYF
- | TRBD2 | TRBJ2-3 | TRBV10-2 | TGCGCCAGCCAAAAGCGGGAGCACCAAACAGATACGCAGTATTTT | CASQKREHQTDTQYF
- | TRBD2 | TRBJ2-1 | TRBV5-1 | TGCGCCAGCAGCGGAGAGCGGGGGACGCAGTTCTTC | CASSGERGTQFF